The T cell receptor (beta chain) under discussion was sequenced for a study of blood T cells in healthy people across ages. This clonotype was detected many times. Its antigen remains unknown. Study outcomes and limitations: Older individuals had lower TCR beta diversity per million T cells (the decline was roughly linear).

A J-beta primer mix and a sample-barcoded 5' primer were used in a second PCR of roughly 6 to 11 cycles. One entry per CDR3 protein results from TCRdb running MiXCR on the 5' RACE reads. Of about 1.6 million distinct CDR3 sequences listed, roughly a third are singletons. This CDR3 is 13 amino acids long. V trimming: 7 bases; J trimming: 5 bases; junction bases outside the gene matches: 10. Germline V lookup: CDR1 SQVTM, CDR2 ANQGSEA. Material: blood. The TCR comes from a woman aged 30 to 39 in good health. The V call is TRBV29-1, the J call TRBJ2-7; 8 bases align to TRBD2. CDR3 bases: TGCAGCGCCAGGAGTCGGGGGGGCGACGAGCAGTACTTC. Translated, it gives CSARSRGGDEQYF.